This T cell receptor beta chain was observed in a study of shared clonotypes between healthy human individuals. Libraries were prepared by immunoSEQ multiplex PCR; TCRdb keeps only in-frame clonotypes and omits some of them. The table lists 850,000 to 1,200,000 clones, roughly 80% of them singletons. Comment on this clone: What it binds is not known.

Study results and limitations: Sharing across four donors was highest in naive CD4 (roughly 5%) and lowest in memory CD8 (around 0.4%).

The length of the CDR3 is 12 residues. Trimming took off 6 bases at V and 8 bases at J, with 13 bases between the two ends. Germline-derived CDR1 and CDR2 are MNHEY and SVGAGI. The material sequenced was memory CD4+ T cells sorted from blood. Subset denoted: CD45RA-negative fraction. The chain combines TRBV6-5 with TRBJ1-2, with D unclear. This TCR was sampled from a man younger than 30 in good health. The CDR3 DNA follows: TGTGCCAGCAGCGGAGGATCTTCCGGCTACACCTTC. This gives the protein CASSGGSSGYTF.